One sample yielded the 23 T cell receptor beta chains listed below, sequenced in a study of blood T cell repertoires in COVID-19. Measured with immunoSEQ multiplex PCR; TCRdb has only the in-frame clones, and not every one. The data contain 210,000 or so clones, around 89% of them singletons. The sample comprised peripheral blood. These TCRs come from a man aged 25 to 45 with COVID-19, enrolled during active disease.

The chain carries TRBV28 and TRBJ1-6; D perhaps matches TRBD1 (5 bases). Germline CDR1 is MDHEN and CDR2 is SYDVKM. The CDR3 runs 18 residues. V was cut by 4 bases and J by 0 bases, with 16 bases left in between. CDR3 region: CASSSTYYRSSYNSPLHF. Here the CDR3 DNA reads TGTGCCAGCAGTTCTACGTATTACAGGAGCTCCTATAATTCACCCCTCCACTTT. Full variable domain (remainder filled in from reference TRBV28 and TRBJ1-6): DVKVTQSSRYLVKRTGEKVFLECVQDMDHENMFWYRQDPGLGLRLIYFSYDVKMKEKGDIPEGYSVSREKKERFSLILESASTNQTSMYLCASSSTYYRSSYNSPLHFGNGTRLTVT.

The chain carries TRBV28 and TRBJ2-3, with D possibly TRBD2 on 6 matching bases. Germline CDR1 is MDHEN and CDR2 is SYDVKM. The CDR3 loop spans 15 amino acids. V was pared by 2 bases and J by 6 bases, with 15 bases between. CDR3 region: CASSLRAGRSDTQYF. In DNA form, the CDR3 reads TGTGCCAGCAGTTTACGGGCCGGGAGAAGCGATACGCAGTATTTT.

This chain joins TRBV12-5 and TRBJ1-1; D is ambiguous. CDR3 length equals 14 residues. Germline assignment: CDR1 LGHNT and CDR2 FRNRAP. V was clipped by 0 bases and J by 7 bases, with 12 bases between them. The CDR3 region is CASGLVRVVSEAFF. DNA of the CDR3: TGTGCTAGTGGTTTGGTACGGGTGGTCAGTGAAGCTTTCTTT.

V usage is TRBV7-2 and J usage is TRBJ1-4; no definite D call. CDR3 length: 13 amino acids. Trimming removed 1 base from V and 5 bases from J, with 5 bases in between. CDR1 and CDR2 from the germline V gene are SGHTA and FQGNSA. The CDR3 sequence is CASSLERNEKLFF. For the CDR3, the DNA is TGTGCCAGCAGCTTAGAACGGAATGAAAAACTGTTTTTT.

The chain uses TRBV7-9 and TRBJ1-2; no firm D call. Germline values: CDR1 SEHNR, CDR2 FQNEAQ (reference sequence). Trimming shortened V by 3 bases and J by 4 bases, and 9 bases separated the two germline ends. The CDR3 sequence is 13 residues long. The CDR3 DNA reads TGTGCCAGCAGCTTTTCAGTAGCCTATGGCTACACCTTC. Translated, it gives CASSFSVAYGYTF.

Of note for this clone: At the DNA level, this CDR3 is encoded by other sequences in the same sample as well. V gene TRBV29-1 combines with J gene TRBJ1-1; a possible D gene is TRBD1 (6 bases). V lost 7 bases to trimming and J lost 0 bases, with 9 bases between them. Germline loops: CDR1 SQVTM, CDR2 ANQGSEA. The CDR3 consists of 12 residues. CDR3 in amino acids: CSARTVNTEAFF. Here the CDR3 DNA reads TGCAGCGCCAGGACAGTGAACACTGAAGCTTTCTTT.

This chain joins TRBV28 and TRBJ1-1; no definite D call. CDR3 size: 11 residues. Germline CDR1 is MDHEN and CDR2 is SYDVKM. Trimming removed 6 bases at V and 13 bases at J, with 15 bases between. The CDR3 here is CASSRPSSGFF. For the CDR3, the DNA is TGTGCCAGCAGCCGACCTTCTTCGGGTTTCTTT.

The chain uses TRBV7-2 and TRBJ2-3; no firm D call. Germline CDR1 reads SGHTA; CDR2 reads FQGNSA. This CDR3 is 13 amino acids long. V gave up 5 bases and J gave up 6 bases, with 12 bases separating them. The DNA for the CDR3 is TGTGCCAGCAGCCTTTCTTCTTTGGATACGCAGTATTTT. Amino acids: CASSLSSLDTQYF.

The chain recombines TRBV6-2 or TRBV6-3 with TRBJ2-2, with D possibly being TRBD2 (6 bases). CDR3 length: 16 residues. Germline values: CDR1 MNHEY, CDR2 SVGEGT. V gave up 5 bases and J gave up 3 bases, with 16 bases separating them. For the CDR3, the DNA is TGTGCCAGCAGTCACGTTATGGGGACTTACACCGGGGAGCTGTTTTTT. Protein product: CASSHVMGTYTGELFF.

J is TRBJ1-1 and V is TRBV6-6; 7 nucleotides match TRBD1. Germline lookup yields CDR1 MNHNY and CDR2 SVGAGI (reference sequence). The V gene end was trimmed by 7 bases and the J gene end by 9 bases; junction bases not matched to a gene: 11. This CDR3 has 13 residues. The CDR3, as DNA: TGTGCCAGCAAAAATGGACAGGCGGTAAAAGCTTTCTTT. Protein: CASKNGQAVKAFF.

The chain joins TRBV6-6 to TRBJ1-3; D is ambiguous. Germline V gene lookup returns CDR1 MNHNY and CDR2 SVGAGI (reference sequence). The CDR3 length is 12 residues. The V and J ends lost 10 bases and 5 bases respectively, with 12 bases between them. The CDR3 DNA follows: TGTGCCACCTCGGGTACCCGAAACACCATATATTTT. Its protein is CATSGTRNTIYF.

The chain couples TRBV7-2 to TRBJ1-5; perhaps TRBD1 as D (5 bases). Trimming left V 5 bases short and J 4 bases short, with 18 bases between. CDR3 length equals 16 residues. Germline CDR1 SGHTA, CDR2 FQGNSA. CDR3 bases: TGTGCCAGCAGCCCACGGTGGTCCAGGGAAAATCAGCCCCAGCATTTT. It is translated as CASSPRWSRENQPQHF.

The rearrangement uses TRBV7-3 and TRBJ1-6, with 10 bases lining up with TRBD1. In germline, CDR1 is SGHTA, CDR2 FQGTGA. The CDR3 totals 17 residues. V lost 0 bases, J lost 9 bases, and 8 bases stayed unmatched. CDR3 amino acids: CASSLTAGGQGSSPLHF. Here the CDR3 DNA reads TGTGCCAGCAGCTTAACGGCTGGGGGACAGGGGAGTTCACCCCTCCACTTT.

This chain joins TRBV19 and TRBJ2-4; 9 nucleotides match TRBD2. CDR1 and CDR2 from the germline V gene are LNHDA and SQIVND (reference sequence). V dropped 3 bases and J dropped 1; count of bases not matched to a gene: 4. The CDR3 length is 16 residues. For the CDR3, the DNA is TGTGCCAGTAGTATGATAGCGGGAGCGGCCAAAAACATTCAGTACTTC. This gives the protein CASSMIAGAAKNIQYF.

This chain uses TRBV19 with TRBJ1-5, with D possibly being TRBD1 (5 bases). Germline-derived CDR1 and CDR2 are LNHDA and SQIVND (reference sequence). The CDR3 contains 13 residues. V was cut by 3 bases and J by 6 bases, with 9 bases left in between. In nucleotides, the CDR3 is TGTGCCAGTAGTATGCAGGGAGGTCAGCCCCAGCATTTT. This gives the protein CASSMQGGQPQHF.

J is TRBJ2-2 and V is TRBV2; possibly TRBD2 for D (6 bases). The CDR3 is made up of 14 amino acids. Germline loops: CDR1 SNHLY, CDR2 FYNNEI. V lost 8 bases and J lost 1, with 11 bases in between. This CDR3 is CASGTAGNTGELFF. Written as DNA, the CDR3 is TGTGCCAGCGGAACAGCGGGGAACACCGGGGAGCTGTTTTTT.

This chain uses TRBV3-1 (or the pseudogene TRBV3-2) with TRBJ2-1; TRBD2 aligns across 11 bases. The CDR3 contains 16 residues. The J segment lost 8 bases and the V segment lost 4 bases, leaving 10 bases of the junction unmatched. Germline V gene sequence: CDR1 LGHDT, CDR2 YNNKEL (reference sequence). The CDR3 loop reads CASSPQTSGITDEQFF. For the CDR3, the DNA is TGTGCCAGCAGCCCTCAGACTAGCGGGATTACGGATGAGCAGTTCTTC.

The chain is built from TRBV18 and TRBJ1-4, with TRBD1 matching over 7 bases. The trim removed 3 bases at V and 5 bases at J, leaving 6 bases unmatched. From germline, CDR1 is KGHSH and CDR2 LQKENI. This CDR3 has 15 amino acids. In DNA, the CDR3 is TGTGCCAGCTCACCTACAGGGGTCCCAAATGAAAAACTGTTTTTT. This encodes CASSPTGVPNEKLFF.

The chain joins TRBV6-5 to TRBJ1-4; TRBD1 is a possible D gene (6 bases). Looked up from germline, CDR1 is MNHEY and CDR2 is SVGAGI. V was pared by 2 bases and J by 8 bases, with 9 bases between. CDR3 length: 13 amino acids. The CDR3 DNA sequence: TGTGCCAGCAGTTACCGGGGGGCGGAAAAACTGTTTTTT. Its translation: CASSYRGAEKLFF.

J is TRBJ1-3 and V is TRBV28, with D unresolved. Trimming stripped 2 bases from V and 8 bases from J, with 22 bases between. This CDR3 has 17 residues. Germline V lookup: CDR1 MDHEN, CDR2 SYDVKM. CDR3 DNA sequence: TGTGCCAGCAGTTTAAACGGTATCACAGAGTCTAAGGACACCATATATTTT. The encoded protein is CASSLNGITESKDTIYF.

The CDR3 coding sequence is TGTGCCAGTCAGGGGGTATGGCAGGGCGAAAACACCATATATTTT. Protein: CASQGVWQGENTIYF. The chain joins TRBV6-5 to TRBJ1-3; TRBD1 matches 7 bases. Trimming cost V 9 bases and J 6 bases; bases outside gene matches: 14. In germline, CDR1 is MNHEY, CDR2 SVGAGI. This CDR3 spans 15 amino acids.

The chain links TRBV4-1 to TRBJ1-5; D remains ambiguous. CDR3 length: 15 amino acids. Germline CDR1 is MGHRA and CDR2 is YSYEKL. Trimming stripped 1 base from V and 3 bases from J, with 10 bases between. The CDR3 is CASSQGGQDNQPQHF. Written as DNA, the CDR3 is TGCGCCAGCAGCCAAGGAGGGCAGGACAATCAGCCCCAGCATTTT.

This chain connects TRBV28 to TRBJ1-5; D might be TRBD1 (5 bases). The germline V and J ends were trimmed by 3 bases and 7 bases, with 10 bases remaining between them. The CDR3 covers 13 residues. CDR1 MDHEN and CDR2 SYDVKM come from the germline V gene. CDR3 amino acids: CASSFGGNQPQHF. In nucleotides, the CDR3 is TGTGCCAGCAGTTTTGGGGGGAACCAGCCCCAGCATTTT.